This TCR beta chain is from a study of T cell responses to AZD1222 COVID-19 vaccine. Overall study context: Both about-4-week and about-12-week second-dose recipients were combined. Regarding the study as a whole: Females made up more of the donors, who were largely white British, and clonal diversity may have come out too low. Baseline testing showed seropositivity in only six AZD1222 recipients.

Clones were sequenced by immunoSEQ multiplex PCR, and TCRdb holds only the in-frame ones, with some missing. The data show around 250,000 clones, approximately 95% seen once. For this clone: Its target is unknown.

In germline, CDR1 is SNHLY, CDR2 FYNNEI. Trimming shortened V by 7 bases and J by 2 bases, and 11 bases separated the two germline ends. The CDR3 contains 13 residues. The origin of this receptor is an adult in good health. Sequenced material: peripheral blood, taken on day 0 of AZD1222 vaccination. The J gene is TRBJ1-1, the V gene TRBV2, with D unclear. CDR3 bases: TGTGCCAGCAACTGGAAAGACAACACTGAAGCTTTCTTT. Protein product: CASNWKDNTEAFF. Full variable domain (missing parts from reference TRBV2 and TRBJ1-1): EPEVTQTPSHQVTQMGQEVILRCVPISNHLYFYWYRQILGQKVEFLVSFYNNEISEKSEIFDDQFSVERPDGSNFTLKIRSTKLEDSAMYFCASNWKDNTEAFFGQGTRLTVV.